Below, 10 T cell receptor beta chains from the same sample are listed, as sequenced in a study of Graves' ophthalmopathy and Graves' hyperthyroidism. RNA transcripts yielded amplified TCR beta CDR3 regions. An opening RT-PCR round employed HTBI primers and preceded a second-round multiplex PCR. Via MiXCR, TCRdb re-called the multiplex PCR reads, giving one row per CDR3 protein. The sample lists around 1.1 million distinct CDR3 sequences, about 36% occurring once. Specimen: peripheral blood or thyroid tissue (not recorded which). The receptors were gathered from an adult man with Graves' hyperthyroidism.

This chain uses TRBV7-9 with TRBJ1-5; D ambiguous. V lost 6 bases and J 7 bases, leaving 16 bases between the germline ends. Germline V CDR1 and CDR2: SEHNR, FQNEAQ (reference sequence). The CDR3 consists of 14 residues. CDR3 DNA sequence: TGTGCCAGCAGTTATCGGGCATTGGGGCAGCCCCAGCATTTT. This sequence encodes CASSYRALGQPQHF.

V usage is TRBV7-8 and J usage is TRBJ1-4; possibly TRBD1 for D (6 bases). Germline loops: CDR1 SGHVS, CDR2 FQNEAQ. Trimming stripped 5 bases from V and 5 bases from J, with 18 bases between. This CDR3 is 16 amino acids long. The CDR3, as DNA: TGTGCCAGCAGCACCCCCGGGGGGCCTAAAAATGAAAAACTGTTTTTT. This gives the protein CASSTPGGPKNEKLFF.

This clonotype was detected ten times or more. CDR3 DNA: TGTGCCAGTGACTTGGGCGGGGGCAATCAGCCCCAGCATTTT. This sequence encodes CASDLGGGNQPQHF. The genes are TRBV19 and TRBJ1-5; D gene unclear. The germline gives CDR1 LNHDA, CDR2 SQIVND (reference sequence). V lost 8 bases and J lost 2, with 13 bases in between. The CDR3 contains 14 residues.

As to this clonotype: At one end, the junction sequence differs from germline, possibly due to a read error. The rearrangement uses TRBV2 and TRBJ2-7, with TRBD1 matching 12 bases. CDR1 SNHLY and CDR2 FYNNEI come from the germline V gene. CDR3 length: 15 residues. The CDR3 here is CAISDEGQGASEQYF. Written as DNA, the CDR3 is TGTGCCATCAGTGATGAGGGACAGGGGGCGTCGGAGCAGTACTTC.

This clonotype was counted only a few times. This may stem from a read error, because a much larger clone lies one nucleotide away. The rearrangement joins TRBV7-2 to TRBJ1-3; a possible D gene is TRBD1 (5 bases). The CDR3 spans 16 residues. Germline V gene sequence: CDR1 SGHTA, CDR2 FQGNSA. The V and J ends lost 5 bases and 0 bases respectively, with 14 bases between them. CDR3 amino acids: CASSHGGTNSGNTIYF. CDR3 nucleotides: TGTGCCAGCAGCCACGGGGGAACGAACTCTGGAAACACCATATATTTT.

CDR3 in DNA: TGTGCCAGCAGCTCCTCGGTACGAGGAAACACTGAAGCTTTCTTT. This sequence encodes CASSSSVRGNTEAFF. The chain recombines TRBV7-2 with TRBJ1-1; D unclear. Looked up from germline, CDR1 is SGHTA and CDR2 is FQGNSA. Deletions cut 4 bases from V and 2 bases from J, with 14 bases between. The CDR3 has 15 amino acids.

This clonotype was recorded only once. J is TRBJ1-1 and V is TRBV7-6, with D hard to call. The CDR3 runs 16 residues. The germline gives CDR1 SGHVS, CDR2 FNYEAQ. V lost 5 bases to trimming and J lost 0 bases, with 16 bases between them. CDR3 nucleotide sequence: TGTGCCAGCAGCGGGGTGGTTACGGGCATGAACACTGAAGCTTTCTTT. It is translated as CASSGVVTGMNTEAFF.

Ten or more counts support this clonotype. The V call is TRBV12-3 or TRBV12-4, the J call TRBJ2-7; possibly TRBD1 for D (6 bases). The CDR3 extends over 14 amino acids. The germline V and J ends were trimmed by 6 bases and 0 bases, with 12 bases remaining between them. The CDR3 is CASSRDTDSYEQYF. CDR3 DNA: TGTGCCAGCAGCCGGGACACCGACTCCTACGAGCAGTACTTC.

This clonotype has a count of ten or more. The chain employs TRBV20-1 and TRBJ2-5; 15 positions agree with TRBD2. V lost 3 bases to trimming and J lost 7 bases; unmatched junction nucleotides: 6. There are 15 residues in the CDR3. Germline CDR1 is DFQATT and CDR2 is SNEGSKA (reference sequence). The CDR3 DNA is TGCAGTGCTAGGCAACTGGGACTAGCGGGGGGGACCCAGTACTTC. Translation: CSARQLGLAGGTQYF.

The chain recombines TRBV29-1 with TRBJ2-5, with D possibly TRBD1 on 6 matching bases. Trimming took 7 bases from V and 3 from J, leaving 12 bases between them. This CDR3 comprises 12 residues. Looked up from germline, CDR1 is SQVTM and CDR2 is ANQGSEA. CDR3 sequence reads: CSGHRVEETQYF. In nucleotides, the CDR3 is TGCAGCGGACACAGGGTCGAAGAGACCCAGTACTTC.